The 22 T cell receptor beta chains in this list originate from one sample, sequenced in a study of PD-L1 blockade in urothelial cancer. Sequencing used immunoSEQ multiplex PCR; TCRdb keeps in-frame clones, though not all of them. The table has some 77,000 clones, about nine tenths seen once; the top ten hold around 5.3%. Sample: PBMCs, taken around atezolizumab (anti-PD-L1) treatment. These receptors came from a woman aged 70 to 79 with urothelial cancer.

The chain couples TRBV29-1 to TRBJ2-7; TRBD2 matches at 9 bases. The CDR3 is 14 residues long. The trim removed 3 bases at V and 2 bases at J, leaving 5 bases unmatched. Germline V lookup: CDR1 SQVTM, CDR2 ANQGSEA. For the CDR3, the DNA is TGCAGCGTTGATGGGTCTAGCGGGACCTACGAGCAGTACTTC. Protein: CSVDGSSGTYEQYF.

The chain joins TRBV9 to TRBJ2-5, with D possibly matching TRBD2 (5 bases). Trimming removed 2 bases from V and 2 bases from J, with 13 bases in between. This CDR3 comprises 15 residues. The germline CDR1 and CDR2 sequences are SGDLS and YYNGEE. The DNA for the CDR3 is TGTGCCAGCAGCGTCCGACCGACGGGGCAAGAGACCCAGTACTTC. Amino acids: CASSVRPTGQETQYF.

This CDR3 is CSVDGAGVSTETQYF. In DNA form, the CDR3 reads TGCAGCGTTGATGGGGCGGGAGTGAGTACTGAGACCCAGTACTTC. The rearrangement uses TRBV29-1 and TRBJ2-5; the match to TRBD2 covers 7 bases. J gave up 5 bases and V 3 bases, and 12 bases lay outside the gene matches. The CDR3 consists of 15 residues. Germline loops: CDR1 SQVTM, CDR2 ANQGSEA.

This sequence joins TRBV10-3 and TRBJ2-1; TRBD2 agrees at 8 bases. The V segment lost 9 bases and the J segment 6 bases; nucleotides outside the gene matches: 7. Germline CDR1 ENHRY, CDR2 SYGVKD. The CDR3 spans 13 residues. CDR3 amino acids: CAITGTRGNEQFF. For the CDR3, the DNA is TGTGCCATTACCGGGACTAGAGGCAATGAGCAGTTCTTC.

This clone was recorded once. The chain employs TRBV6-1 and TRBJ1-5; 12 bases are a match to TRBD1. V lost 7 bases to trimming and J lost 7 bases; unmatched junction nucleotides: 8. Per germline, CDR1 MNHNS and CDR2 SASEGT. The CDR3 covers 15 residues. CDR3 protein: CASTLGTGGRQPQHF. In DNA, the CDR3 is TGTGCCAGCACCCTGGGGACAGGGGGCAGGCAGCCCCAGCATTTT.

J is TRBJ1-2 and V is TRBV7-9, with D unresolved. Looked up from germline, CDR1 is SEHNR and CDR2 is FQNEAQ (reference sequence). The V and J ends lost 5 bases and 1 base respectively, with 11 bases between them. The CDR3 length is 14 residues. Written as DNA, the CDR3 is TGTGCCAGCAGCCTGGCGCGACATAACTATGGCTACACCTTC. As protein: CASSLARHNYGYTF.

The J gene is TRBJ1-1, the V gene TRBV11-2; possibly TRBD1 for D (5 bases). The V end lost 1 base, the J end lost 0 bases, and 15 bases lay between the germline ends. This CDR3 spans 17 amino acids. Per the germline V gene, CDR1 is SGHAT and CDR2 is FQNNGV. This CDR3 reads CASSLGPPWDLNTEAFF. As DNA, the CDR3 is TGTGCCAGCAGCTTAGGGCCCCCGTGGGACTTGAACACTGAAGCTTTCTTT.

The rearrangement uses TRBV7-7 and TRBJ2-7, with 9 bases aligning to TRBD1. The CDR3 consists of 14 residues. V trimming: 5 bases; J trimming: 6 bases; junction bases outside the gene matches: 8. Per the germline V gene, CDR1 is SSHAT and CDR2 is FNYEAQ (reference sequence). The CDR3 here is CASSPTTGGGEQYF. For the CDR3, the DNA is TGTGCCAGCAGCCCAACGACAGGGGGAGGCGAGCAGTACTTC.

CDR3: CASSERQPHTDTQYF. CDR3 in DNA: TGTGCCAGCAGTGAGAGGCAGCCCCACACAGATACGCAGTATTTT. The chain has TRBV2 and TRBJ2-3; D call uncertain. Deletions cut 3 bases from V and 2 bases from J, with 12 bases between. The CDR3 is made up of 15 amino acids. Germline CDR1 reads SNHLY; CDR2 reads FYNNEI.

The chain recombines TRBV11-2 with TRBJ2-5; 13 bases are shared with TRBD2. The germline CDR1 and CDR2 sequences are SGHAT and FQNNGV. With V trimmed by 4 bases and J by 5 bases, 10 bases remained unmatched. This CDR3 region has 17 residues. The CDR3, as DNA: TGTGCCAGCAGCTACGGGACTAGCGGGATTTACGGGGAGACCCAGTACTTC. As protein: CASSYGTSGIYGETQYF.

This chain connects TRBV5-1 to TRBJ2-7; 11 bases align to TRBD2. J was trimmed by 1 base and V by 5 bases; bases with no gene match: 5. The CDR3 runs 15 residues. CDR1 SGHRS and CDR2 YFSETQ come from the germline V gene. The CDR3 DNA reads TGCGCCAGCAGACCCATAGCGGGAGGGTCCTACGAGCAGTACTTC. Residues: CASRPIAGGSYEQYF.

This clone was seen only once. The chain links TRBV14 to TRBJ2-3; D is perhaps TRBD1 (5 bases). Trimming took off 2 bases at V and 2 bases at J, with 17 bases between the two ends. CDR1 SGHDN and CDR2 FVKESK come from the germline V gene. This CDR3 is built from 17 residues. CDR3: CASSQTGRTFFTDTQYF. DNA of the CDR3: TGTGCCAGCAGCCAAACGGGCCGGACATTCTTCACAGATACGCAGTATTTT.

The CDR3 DNA reads TGCGCCAGCAGTTGGAGGGGGAGGGGTCGTCTCTACAATGAGCAGTTCTTC. This encodes CASSWRGRGRLYNEQFF. The chain is built from TRBV5-1 and TRBJ2-1; D might be TRBD2 (7 bases). Trimming cost V 5 bases and J 3 bases, with 21 bases left between them. Germline loops: CDR1 SGHRS, CDR2 YFSETQ. The CDR3 length is 17 residues.

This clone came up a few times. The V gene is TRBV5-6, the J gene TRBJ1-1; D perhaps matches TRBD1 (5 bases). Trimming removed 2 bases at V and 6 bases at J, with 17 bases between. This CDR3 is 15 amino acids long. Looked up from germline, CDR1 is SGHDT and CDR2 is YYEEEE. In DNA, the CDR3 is TGTGCCAGCAGCTTAGGTGTCGGGGGTTTCGCTGAAGCTTTCTTT. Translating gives CASSLGVGGFAEAFF.

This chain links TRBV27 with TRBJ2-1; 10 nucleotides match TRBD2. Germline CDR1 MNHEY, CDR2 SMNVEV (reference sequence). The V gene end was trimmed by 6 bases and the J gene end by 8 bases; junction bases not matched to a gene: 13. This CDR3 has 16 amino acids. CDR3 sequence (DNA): TGTGCCAGCAGGATATTTAGCGGGAGGTTAGGGGATGAGCAGTTCTTC. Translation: CASRIFSGRLGDEQFF.

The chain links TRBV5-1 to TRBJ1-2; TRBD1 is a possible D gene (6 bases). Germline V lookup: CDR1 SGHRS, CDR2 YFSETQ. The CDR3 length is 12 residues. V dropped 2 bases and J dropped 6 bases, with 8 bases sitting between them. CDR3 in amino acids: CASSLQGDGYTF. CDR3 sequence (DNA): TGCGCCAGCAGCTTACAGGGAGATGGCTACACCTTC.

The CDR3 region is CASGRFTDTQYF. The CDR3 DNA sequence: TGCGCCAGCGGGAGGTTCACAGATACGCAGTATTTT. The chain carries TRBV10-2 and TRBJ2-3; a possible D gene is TRBD2 (6 bases). Trimming left V 8 bases short and J 2 bases short, with 8 bases between. The CDR3 has 12 amino acids. Germline V gives CDR1 WSHSY, CDR2 SAAADI.

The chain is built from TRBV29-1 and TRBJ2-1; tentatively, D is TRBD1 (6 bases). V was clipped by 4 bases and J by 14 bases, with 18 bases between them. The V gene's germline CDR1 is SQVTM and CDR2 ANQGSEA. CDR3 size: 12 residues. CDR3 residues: CSVVELTGSEFF. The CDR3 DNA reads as TGCAGCGTTGTGGAATTAACAGGGTCAGAGTTCTTC.

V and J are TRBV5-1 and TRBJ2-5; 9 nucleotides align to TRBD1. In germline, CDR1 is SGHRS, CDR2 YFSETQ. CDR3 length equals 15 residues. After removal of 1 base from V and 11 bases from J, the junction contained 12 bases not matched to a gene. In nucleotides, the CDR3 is TGCGCCAGCAGCTTGATAGGGACAGGGCAAGGGGAGCAGTACTTC. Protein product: CASSLIGTGQGEQYF.

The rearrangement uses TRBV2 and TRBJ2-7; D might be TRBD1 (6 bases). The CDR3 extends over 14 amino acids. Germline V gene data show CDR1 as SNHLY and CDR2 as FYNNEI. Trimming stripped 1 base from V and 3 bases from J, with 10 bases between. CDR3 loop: CASSEGLRGYEQYF. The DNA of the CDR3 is TGTGCCAGCAGTGAAGGCCTCAGGGGCTACGAGCAGTACTTC.

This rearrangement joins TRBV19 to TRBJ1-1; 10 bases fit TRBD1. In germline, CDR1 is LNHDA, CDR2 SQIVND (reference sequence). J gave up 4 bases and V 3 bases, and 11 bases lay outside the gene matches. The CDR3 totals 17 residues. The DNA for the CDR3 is TGTGCCAGTAGTATTGGGGGGGGGACAGGGGAGATCACTGAAGCTTTCTTT. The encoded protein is CASSIGGGTGEITEAFF.

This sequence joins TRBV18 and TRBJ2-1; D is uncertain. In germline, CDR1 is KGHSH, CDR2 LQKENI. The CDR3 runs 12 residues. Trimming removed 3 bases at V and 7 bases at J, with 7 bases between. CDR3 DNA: TGTGCCAGCTCACCCGACTGGAATGAGCAGTTCTTC. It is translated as CASSPDWNEQFF.